This TCR beta chain was recorded in a study of blood T cell repertoires in COVID-19. With 0 bases removed from V and 3 bases from J, the gap between germline ends came to 8 bases. The germline CDR1 and CDR2 sequences are LGHDT and YNNKEL (reference sequence). The CDR3 spans 14 residues. The repertoire was sequenced with immunoSEQ multiplex PCR; TCRdb's copy has only in-frame clones and lacks some. Seen here are over 95,000 clones, 85% to 90% observed once, and the top ten hold roughly 4.4%. This TCR was sampled from a woman aged 50 to 65 with acute or convalescent COVID-19. The genes are TRBV3-1 (or the pseudogene TRBV3-2) and TRBJ1-1; D is undetermined. Sequencing used peripheral blood. CDR3 protein: CASSQESGYTEAFF. The CDR3 coding sequence is TGTGCCAGCAGCCAAGAATCCGGGTACACTGAAGCTTTCTTT.